This TCR beta chain was obtained from a study of CXCR3-negative and CXCR3-positive naive CD8 T cells. Cells that were CD45RO-CCR7+CD27+CD95- constituted naive CD8+ T cells. CDR3 size: 12 residues. Germline CDR1 and CDR2: MNHNY and SVGAGI (reference sequence). In preparing the TRB cDNA libraries, 5' RACE with UMI labels was used. TCRdb derives one entry per CDR3 protein from the 5' RACE reads, leaving out DNA. Its table lists 50,000 to 75,000 distinct CDR3 sequences. Note on this clonotype: Its specificity is unknown.

Findings and limits, study-wide: Memory CD8+ T cell repertoires were far less diverse than both naive subsets.

Sample: naive CXCR3- CD8+ T cells from blood. The subset: CD45RO-CCR7+CD27+CD95- naive CD8+ T cells lacking CXCR3 (TNR3-). The chain links TRBV6-6 to TRBJ1-1. This TCR was recovered from a human donor in good health. Some clones in this sample may be carry-over from other donors' samples. The CDR3 spells CASRGSGTEAFF.